This T cell receptor (beta chain) was identified in a study of T cell repertoires in cytomegalovirus infection. Overall study: The authors used CMV epitopes that were HLA-C-restricted (recently identified) and HLA-B-restricted (well studied). In public TCR beta signatures, there were indications of both CMV infection and matching HLA type. Study findings and constraints: Accumulated public TCR beta family frequency recognized individuals carrying CMV together with the relevant HLA. Within the response measured ex vivo, HLA-C-restricted CMV-specific TCR beta clonotypes were dominant.

The germline V gene encodes CDR1 MNHNY and CDR2 SVGAGI (reference sequence). The trim removed 4 bases at V and 1 base at J, leaving 28 bases unmatched. The CDR3 is made up of 23 amino acids. TCRdb passed the reads through MiXCR, listing each CDR3 protein once. Here the sample spans about 920,000 distinct CDR3 sequences, roughly 30% being singletons. Comments on this clonotype: Antigen: not known.

The source of this sequence is a human donor in good health (CMV status not recorded). Some clones in this sample may be carry-over from other donors' samples. The sample in question was cultured CD8+ T cells from PBMCs, obtained from culture after CMV antigen stimulation. The V call is TRBV6-6, the J call TRBJ2-1; 7 nucleotides match TRBD2. CDR3 protein: CASSWVSGEVLRSDLGSYNEQFF. Written as DNA, the CDR3 is TGTGCCAGCAGTTGGGTGAGCGGGGAGGTACTTCGTAGCGATCTAGGTTCCTACAATGAGCAGTTCTTC.